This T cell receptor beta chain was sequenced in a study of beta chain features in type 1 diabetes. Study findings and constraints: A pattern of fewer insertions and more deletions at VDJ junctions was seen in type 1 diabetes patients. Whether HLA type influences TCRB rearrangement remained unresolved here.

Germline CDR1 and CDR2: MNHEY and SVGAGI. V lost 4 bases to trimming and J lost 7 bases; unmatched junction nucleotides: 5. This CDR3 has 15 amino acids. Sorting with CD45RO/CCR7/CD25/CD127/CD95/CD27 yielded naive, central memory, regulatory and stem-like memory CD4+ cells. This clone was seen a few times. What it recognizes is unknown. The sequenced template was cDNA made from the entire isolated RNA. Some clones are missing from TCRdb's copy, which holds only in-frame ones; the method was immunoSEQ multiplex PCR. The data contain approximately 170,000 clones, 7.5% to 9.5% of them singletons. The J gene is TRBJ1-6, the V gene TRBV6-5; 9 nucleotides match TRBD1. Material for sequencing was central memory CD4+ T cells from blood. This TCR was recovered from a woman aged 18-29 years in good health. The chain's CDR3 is CASSSGTGKNSPLHF. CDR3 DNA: TGTGCCAGCAGTTCGGGGACAGGGAAAAATTCACCCCTCCACTTT.